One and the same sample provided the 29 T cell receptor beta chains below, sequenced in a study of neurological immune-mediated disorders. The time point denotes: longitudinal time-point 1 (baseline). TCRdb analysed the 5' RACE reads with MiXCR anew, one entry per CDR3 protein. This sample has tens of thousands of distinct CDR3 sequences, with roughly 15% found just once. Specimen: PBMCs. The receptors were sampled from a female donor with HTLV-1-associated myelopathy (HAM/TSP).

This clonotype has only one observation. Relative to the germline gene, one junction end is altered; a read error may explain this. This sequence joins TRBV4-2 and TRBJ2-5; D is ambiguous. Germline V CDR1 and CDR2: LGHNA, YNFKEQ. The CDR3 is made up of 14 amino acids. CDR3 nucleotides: TGTGCCGGCAGCCAAGATCACGGTGGAGAGACCCAGTACTTC. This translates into CAGSQDHGGETQYF.

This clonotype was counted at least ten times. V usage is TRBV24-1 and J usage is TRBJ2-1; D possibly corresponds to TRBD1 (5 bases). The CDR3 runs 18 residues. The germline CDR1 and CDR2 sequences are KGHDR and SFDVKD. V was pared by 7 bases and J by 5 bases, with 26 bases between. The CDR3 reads CATSNFGRGRTEDNEQFF. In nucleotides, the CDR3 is TGTGCCACCAGCAATTTTGGTAGGGGCCGGACCGAAGACAATGAGCAGTTCTTC.

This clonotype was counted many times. The CDR3 region has the DNA TGTGCCAGCAGTTTAGGAGGGCGCGGCGAGCAGTACTTC. This translates into CASSLGGRGEQYF. The chain carries TRBV28 and TRBJ2-7; a possible D gene is TRBD2 (6 bases). Looked up from germline, CDR1 is MDHEN and CDR2 is SYDVKM. CDR3 size: 13 residues. Trimming shortened V by 2 bases and J by 6 bases, and 11 bases separated the two germline ends.

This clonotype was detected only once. The CDR3: CATSDPGSRGGGSYNEQFF. CDR3 sequence (DNA): TGTGCCACCAGTGACCCCGGCTCACGCGGGGGAGGGTCCTACAATGAGCAGTTCTTC. V usage is TRBV24-1 and J usage is TRBJ2-1, with TRBD2 matching 7 bases. Germline assignment: CDR1 KGHDR and CDR2 SFDVKD. V shed 4 bases, J shed 1 base, and the junction held 15 bases outside the gene matches. This CDR3 contains 19 residues.

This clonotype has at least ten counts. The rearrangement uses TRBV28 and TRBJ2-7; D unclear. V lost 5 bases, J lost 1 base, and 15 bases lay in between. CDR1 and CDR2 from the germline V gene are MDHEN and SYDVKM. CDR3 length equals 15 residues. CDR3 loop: CASSPISPGSYEQYF. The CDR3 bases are TGTGCCAGCAGTCCCATCAGTCCAGGATCCTACGAGCAGTACTTC. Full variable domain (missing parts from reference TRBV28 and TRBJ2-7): DVKVTQSSRYLVKRTGEKVFLECVQDMDHENMFWYRQDPGLGLRLIYFSYDVKMKEKGDIPEGYSVSREKKERFSLILESASTNQTSMYLCASSPISPGSYEQYFGPGTRLTVT.

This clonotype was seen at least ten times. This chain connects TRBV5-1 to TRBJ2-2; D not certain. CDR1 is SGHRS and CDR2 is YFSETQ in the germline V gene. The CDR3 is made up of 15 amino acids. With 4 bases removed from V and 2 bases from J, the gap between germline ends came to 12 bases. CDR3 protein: CASSLAAINTGELFF. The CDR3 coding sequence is TGCGCCAGCAGCCTCGCGGCGATAAACACCGGGGAGCTGTTTTTT.

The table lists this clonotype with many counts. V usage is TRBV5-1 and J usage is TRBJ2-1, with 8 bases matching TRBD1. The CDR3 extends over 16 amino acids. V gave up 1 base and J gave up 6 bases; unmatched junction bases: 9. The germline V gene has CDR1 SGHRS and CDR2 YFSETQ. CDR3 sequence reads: CASSLFGDRSPNEQFF. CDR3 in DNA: TGCGCCAGCAGCTTGTTTGGGGACAGGAGCCCCAATGAGCAGTTCTTC.

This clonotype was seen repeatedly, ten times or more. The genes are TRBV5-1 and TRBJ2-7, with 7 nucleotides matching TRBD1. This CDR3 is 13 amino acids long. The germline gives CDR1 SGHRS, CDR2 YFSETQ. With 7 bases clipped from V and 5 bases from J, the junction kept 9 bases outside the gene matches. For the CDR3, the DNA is TGCGCCAGCGCCCGGGCAGGGGGTGACGAGCAGTACTTC. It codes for CASARAGGDEQYF. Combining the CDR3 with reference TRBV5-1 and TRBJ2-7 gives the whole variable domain KAGVTQTPRYLIKTRGQQVTLSCSPISGHRSVSWYQQTPGQGLQFLFEYFSETQRNKGNFPGRFSGRQFSNSRSEMNVSTLELGDSALYLCASARAGGDEQYFGPGTRLTVT.

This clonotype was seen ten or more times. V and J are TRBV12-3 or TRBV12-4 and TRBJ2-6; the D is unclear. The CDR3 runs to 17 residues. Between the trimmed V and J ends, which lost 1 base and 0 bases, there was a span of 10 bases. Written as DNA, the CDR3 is TGTGCCAGCAGTTTAGGCCGCCCGCTCTCTGGGGCCAACGTCCTGACTTTC. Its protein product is CASSLGRPLSGANVLTF.

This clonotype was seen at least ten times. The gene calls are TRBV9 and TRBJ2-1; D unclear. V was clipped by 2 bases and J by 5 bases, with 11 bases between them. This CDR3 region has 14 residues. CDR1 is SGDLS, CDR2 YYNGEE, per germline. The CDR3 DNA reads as TGTGCCAGCAGCGTTTTGGGAACGAACAATGAGCAGTTCTTC. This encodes CASSVLGTNNEQFF.

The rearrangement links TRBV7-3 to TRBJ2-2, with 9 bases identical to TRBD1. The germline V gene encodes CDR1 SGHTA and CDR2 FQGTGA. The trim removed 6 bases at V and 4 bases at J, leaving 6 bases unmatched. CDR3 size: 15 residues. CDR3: CASRRTGGATGELFF. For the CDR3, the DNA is TGTGCCAGCAGACGTACAGGGGGCGCCACCGGGGAGCTGTTTTTT. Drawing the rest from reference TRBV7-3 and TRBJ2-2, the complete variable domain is GAGVSQTPSNKVTEKGKYVELRCDPISGHTALYWYRQSLGQGPEFLIYFQGTGAADDSGLPNDRFFAVRPEGSVSTLKIQRTERGDSAVYLCASRRTGGATGELFFGEGSRLTVL.

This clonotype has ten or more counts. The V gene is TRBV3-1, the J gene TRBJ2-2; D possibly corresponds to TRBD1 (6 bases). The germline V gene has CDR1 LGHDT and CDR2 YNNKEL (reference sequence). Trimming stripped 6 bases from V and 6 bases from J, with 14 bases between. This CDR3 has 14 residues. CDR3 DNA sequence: TGTGCCAGCAGTCAGGGGTATCTTTCCGGGGAGCTGTTTTTT. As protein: CASSQGYLSGELFF.

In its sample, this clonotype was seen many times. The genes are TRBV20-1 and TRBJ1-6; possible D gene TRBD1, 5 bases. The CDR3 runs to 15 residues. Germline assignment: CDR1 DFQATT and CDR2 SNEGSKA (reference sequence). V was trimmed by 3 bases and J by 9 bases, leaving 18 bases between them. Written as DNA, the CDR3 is TGCAGTGCTAGGCCCAGGGCAGGGTGGTCTTCACCCCTCCACTTT. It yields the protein CSARPRAGWSSPLHF.

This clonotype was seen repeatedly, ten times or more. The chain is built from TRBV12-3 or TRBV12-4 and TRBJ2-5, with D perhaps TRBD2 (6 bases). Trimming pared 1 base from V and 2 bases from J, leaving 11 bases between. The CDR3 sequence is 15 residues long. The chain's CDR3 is CASSLGSAGQETQYF. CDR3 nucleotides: TGTGCCAGCAGTTTAGGTTCGGCGGGGCAAGAGACCCAGTACTTC.

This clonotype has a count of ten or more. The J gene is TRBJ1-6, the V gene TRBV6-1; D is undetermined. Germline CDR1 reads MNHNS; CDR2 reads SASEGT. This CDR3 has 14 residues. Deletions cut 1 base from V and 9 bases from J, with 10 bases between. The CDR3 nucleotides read TGTGCCAGCAGTGAAGACCCCACTGGTTCACCCCTCCACTTT. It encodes CASSEDPTGSPLHF.

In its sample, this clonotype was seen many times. The CDR3: CASSSLRSEAFF. The CDR3 DNA reads as TGTGCCAGCAGCTCCCTTAGGTCTGAAGCTTTCTTT. V gene TRBV7-9 combines with J gene TRBJ1-1; D is unclear. The germline gives CDR1 SEHNR, CDR2 FQNEAQ (reference sequence). V lost 4 bases and J lost 6, with 9 bases in between. The CDR3 runs 12 residues. Filled out from reference TRBV7-9 and TRBJ1-1, the complete variable domain reads DTGVSQNPRHKITKRGQNVTFRCDPISEHNRLYWYRQTLGQGPEFLTYFQNEAQLEKSRLLSDRFSAERPKGSFSTLEIQRTEQGDSAMYLCASSSLRSEAFFGQGTRLTVV.

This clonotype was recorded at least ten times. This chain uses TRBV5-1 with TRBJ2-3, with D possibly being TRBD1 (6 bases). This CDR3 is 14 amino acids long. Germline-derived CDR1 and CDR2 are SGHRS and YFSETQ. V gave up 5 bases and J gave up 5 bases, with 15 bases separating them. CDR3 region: CASRPSPGEDTQYF. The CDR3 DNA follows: TGCGCCAGCAGACCGTCACCAGGGGAAGATACGCAGTATTTT.

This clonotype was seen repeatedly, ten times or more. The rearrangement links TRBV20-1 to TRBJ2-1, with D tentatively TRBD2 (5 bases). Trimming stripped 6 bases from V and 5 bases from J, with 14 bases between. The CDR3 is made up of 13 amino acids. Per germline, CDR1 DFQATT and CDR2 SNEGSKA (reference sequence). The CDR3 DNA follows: TGCAGTGCCAGAAGTAGCGACCACAATGAGCAGTTCTTC. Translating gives CSARSSDHNEQFF.

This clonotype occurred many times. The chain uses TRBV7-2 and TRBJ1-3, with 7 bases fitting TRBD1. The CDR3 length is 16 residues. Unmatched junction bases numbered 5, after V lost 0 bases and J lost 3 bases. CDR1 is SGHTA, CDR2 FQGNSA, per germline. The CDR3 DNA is TGTGCCAGCAGCTTAGCAGGGGGCGGTAGTGGAAACACCATATATTTT. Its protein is CASSLAGGGSGNTIYF.

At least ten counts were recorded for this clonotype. CDR3: CASSLGSLPGETQYF. The CDR3 nucleotides are TGTGCCAGCAGCTTAGGTTCCCTCCCCGGTGAGACCCAGTACTTC. The chain recombines TRBV7-9 with TRBJ2-5; unclear D gene. Looked up from germline, CDR1 is SEHNR and CDR2 is FQNEAQ (reference sequence). The CDR3 runs to 15 residues. Trimming cost V 1 base and J 5 bases, with 14 bases left between them.

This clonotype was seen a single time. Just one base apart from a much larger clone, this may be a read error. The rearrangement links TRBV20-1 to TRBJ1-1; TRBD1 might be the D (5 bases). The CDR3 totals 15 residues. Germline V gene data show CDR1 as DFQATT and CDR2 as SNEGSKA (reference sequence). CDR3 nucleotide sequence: TGCATTGCTAGTGGAAATCGGCAGGGAACTACTGAAGCTTTCTTT. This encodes CIASGNRQGTTEAFF.

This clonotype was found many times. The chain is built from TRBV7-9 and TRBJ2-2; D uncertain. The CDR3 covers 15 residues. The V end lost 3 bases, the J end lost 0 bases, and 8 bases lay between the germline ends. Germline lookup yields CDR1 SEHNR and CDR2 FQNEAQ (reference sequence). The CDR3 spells CASSFDNANTGELFF. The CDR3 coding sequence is TGTGCCAGCAGCTTTGACAACGCGAACACCGGGGAGCTGTTTTTT.

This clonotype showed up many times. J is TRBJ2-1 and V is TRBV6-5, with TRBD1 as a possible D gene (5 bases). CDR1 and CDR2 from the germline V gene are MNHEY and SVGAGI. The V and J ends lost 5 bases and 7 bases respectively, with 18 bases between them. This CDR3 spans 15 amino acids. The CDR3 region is CASSGQGRGANEQFF. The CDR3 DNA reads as TGTGCCAGCAGTGGTCAGGGAAGGGGCGCGAATGAGCAGTTCTTC.

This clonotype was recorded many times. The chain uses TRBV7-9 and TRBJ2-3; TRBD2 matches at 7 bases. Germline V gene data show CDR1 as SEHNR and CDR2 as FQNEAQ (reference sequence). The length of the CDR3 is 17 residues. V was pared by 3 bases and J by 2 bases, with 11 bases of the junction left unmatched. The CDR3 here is CASSFQGRGVFTDTQYF. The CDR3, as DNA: TGTGCCAGCAGCTTCCAAGGACGGGGGGTCTTCACAGATACGCAGTATTTT.

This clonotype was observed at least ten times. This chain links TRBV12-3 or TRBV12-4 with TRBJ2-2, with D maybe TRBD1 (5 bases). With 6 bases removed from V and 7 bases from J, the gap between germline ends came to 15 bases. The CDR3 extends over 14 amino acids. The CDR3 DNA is TGTGCCAGCAGCCTCGAAAGGGGTGTCGGGGAGCTGTTTTTT. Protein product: CASSLERGVGELFF.

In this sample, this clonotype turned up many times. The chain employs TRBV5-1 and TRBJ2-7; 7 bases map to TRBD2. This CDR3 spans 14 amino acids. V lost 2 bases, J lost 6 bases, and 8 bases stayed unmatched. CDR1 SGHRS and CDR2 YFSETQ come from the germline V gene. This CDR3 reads CASSFEGRGGEQYF. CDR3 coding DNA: TGCGCCAGCAGCTTTGAGGGACGCGGGGGCGAGCAGTACTTC. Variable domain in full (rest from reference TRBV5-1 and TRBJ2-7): KAGVTQTPRYLIKTRGQQVTLSCSPISGHRSVSWYQQTPGQGLQFLFEYFSETQRNKGNFPGRFSGRQFSNSRSEMNVSTLELGDSALYLCASSFEGRGGEQYFGPGTRLTVT.

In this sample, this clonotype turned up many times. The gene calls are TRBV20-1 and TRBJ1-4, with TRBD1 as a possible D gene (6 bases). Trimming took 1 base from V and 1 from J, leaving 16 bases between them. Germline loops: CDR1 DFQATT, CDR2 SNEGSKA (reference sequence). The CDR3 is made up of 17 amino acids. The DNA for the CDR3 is TGCAGTGCTAGAGTTACAGGGACTTCCCTAACTAATGAAAAACTGTTTTTT. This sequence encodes CSARVTGTSLTNEKLFF.

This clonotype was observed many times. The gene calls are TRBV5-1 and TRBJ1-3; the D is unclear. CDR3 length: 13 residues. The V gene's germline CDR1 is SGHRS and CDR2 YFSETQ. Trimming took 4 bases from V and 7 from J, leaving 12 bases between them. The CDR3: CASSTEQGNTIYF. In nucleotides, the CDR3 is TGCGCCAGCAGCACCGAACAAGGGAACACCATATATTTT.

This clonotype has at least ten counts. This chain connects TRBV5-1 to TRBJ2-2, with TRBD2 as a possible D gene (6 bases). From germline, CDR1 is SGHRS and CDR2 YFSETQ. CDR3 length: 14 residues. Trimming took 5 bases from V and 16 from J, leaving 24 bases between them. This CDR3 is CASSSGLKSESGFF. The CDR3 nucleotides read TGCGCCAGCAGTTCCGGACTAAAGAGCGAAAGTGGGTTTTTT.